This T cell receptor (beta chain) was sequenced during a study of blood T cell repertoires in COVID-19. Per the germline V gene, CDR1 is SGDLS and CDR2 is YYNGEE. The V gene end was trimmed by 4 bases and the J gene end by 13 bases; junction bases not matched to a gene: 16. The CDR3 runs 14 residues. Original data processing: Amplification of reference gene primers provided the estimated nucleated cell counts. Sequencing was performed with immunoSEQ multiplex PCR; in TCRdb, only in-frame clones are kept and a portion is missing. V and J calls and clone size come straight from that table; D and trimming were deduced from the DNA. The sample holds roughly 250,000 clones, 70% to 90% seen once.

The rearrangement links TRBV9 to TRBJ1-2; 7 nucleotides align to TRBD1. This clonotype was sampled from a woman aged 45-65 years who had recovered from COVID-19. Sequenced material: PBMCs or T cells enriched from blood (not recorded which). The CDR3 bases are TGTGCCAGCAGCCCACTCGAAATGGACAGGCTGGGCACCTTC. Amino acids: CASSPLEMDRLGTF.